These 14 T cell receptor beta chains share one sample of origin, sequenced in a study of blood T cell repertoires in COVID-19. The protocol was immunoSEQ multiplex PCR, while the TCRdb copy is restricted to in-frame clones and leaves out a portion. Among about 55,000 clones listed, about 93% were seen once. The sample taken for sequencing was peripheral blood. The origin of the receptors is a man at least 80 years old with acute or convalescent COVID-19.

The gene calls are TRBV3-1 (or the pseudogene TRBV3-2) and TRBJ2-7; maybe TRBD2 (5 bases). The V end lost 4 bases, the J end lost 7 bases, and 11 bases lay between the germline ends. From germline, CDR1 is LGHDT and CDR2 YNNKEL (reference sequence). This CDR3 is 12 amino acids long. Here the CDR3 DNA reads TGTGCCAGCAGCCCACCCCGCGGGGAGCAGTACTTC. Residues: CASSPPRGEQYF.

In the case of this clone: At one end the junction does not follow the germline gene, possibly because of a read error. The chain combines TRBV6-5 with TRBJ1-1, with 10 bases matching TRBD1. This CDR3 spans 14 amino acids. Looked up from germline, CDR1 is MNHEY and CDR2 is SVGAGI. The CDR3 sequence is CASSYADRGPDAFF. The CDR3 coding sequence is TGTGCCAGCAGTTACGCCGACAGGGGGCCTGATGCTTTCTTT.

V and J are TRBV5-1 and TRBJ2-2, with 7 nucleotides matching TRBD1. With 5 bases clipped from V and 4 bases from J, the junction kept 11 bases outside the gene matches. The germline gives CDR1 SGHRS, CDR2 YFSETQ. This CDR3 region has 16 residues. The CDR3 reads CASRSPDRAGTGELFF. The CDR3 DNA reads TGCGCCAGCAGATCCCCCGACAGGGCGGGCACCGGGGAGCTGTTTTTT.

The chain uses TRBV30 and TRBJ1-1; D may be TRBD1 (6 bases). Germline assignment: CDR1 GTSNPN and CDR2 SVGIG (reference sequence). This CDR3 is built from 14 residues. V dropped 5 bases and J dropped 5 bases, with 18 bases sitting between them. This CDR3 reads CAWFRQVARTEAFF. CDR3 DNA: TGTGCCTGGTTTCGACAGGTCGCAAGAACTGAAGCTTTCTTT.

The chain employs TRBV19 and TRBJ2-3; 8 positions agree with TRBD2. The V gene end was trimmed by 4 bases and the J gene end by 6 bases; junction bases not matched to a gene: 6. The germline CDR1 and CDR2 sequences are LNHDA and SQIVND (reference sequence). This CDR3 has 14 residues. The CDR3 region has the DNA TGTGCCAGTAGTAACGGACTAGCCCATGATACGCAGTATTTT. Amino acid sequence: CASSNGLAHDTQYF.

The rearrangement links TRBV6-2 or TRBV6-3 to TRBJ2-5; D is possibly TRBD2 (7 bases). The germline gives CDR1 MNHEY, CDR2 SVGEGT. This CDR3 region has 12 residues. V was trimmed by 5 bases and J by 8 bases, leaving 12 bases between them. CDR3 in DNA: TGTGCCAGCAGTGCGGGGGCGCAAACCCAGTACTTC. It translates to CASSAGAQTQYF.

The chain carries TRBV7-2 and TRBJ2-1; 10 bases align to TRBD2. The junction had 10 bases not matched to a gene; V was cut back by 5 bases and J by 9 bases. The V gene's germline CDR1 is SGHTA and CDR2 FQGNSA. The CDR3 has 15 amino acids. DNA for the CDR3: TGTGCCAGCAGCCTAAAAGCGGGGGGGCCGGCTGAGCAGTTCTTC. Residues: CASSLKAGGPAEQFF. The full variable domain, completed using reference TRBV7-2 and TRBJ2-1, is GAGVSQSPSNKVTEKGKDVELRCDPISGHTALYWYRQSLGQGLEFLIYFQGNSAPDKSGLPSDRFSAERTGGSVSTLTIQRTQQEDSAVYLCASSLKAGGPAEQFFGPGTRLTVL.

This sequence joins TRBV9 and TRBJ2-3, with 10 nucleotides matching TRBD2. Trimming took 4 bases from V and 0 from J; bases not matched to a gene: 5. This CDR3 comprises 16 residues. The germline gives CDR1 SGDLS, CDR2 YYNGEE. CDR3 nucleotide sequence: TGTGCCAGCAGCCTTGAAGCGGGGGGGAGCACAGATACGCAGTATTTT. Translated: CASSLEAGGSTDTQYF.

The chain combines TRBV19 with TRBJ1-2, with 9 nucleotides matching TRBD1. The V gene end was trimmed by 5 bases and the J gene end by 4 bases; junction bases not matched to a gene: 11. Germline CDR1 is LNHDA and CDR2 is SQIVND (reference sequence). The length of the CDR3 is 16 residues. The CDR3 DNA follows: TGTGCCAGTAGTCCACCGGGGACAGGGTCGGTCTATGGCTACACCTTC. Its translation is CASSPPGTGSVYGYTF. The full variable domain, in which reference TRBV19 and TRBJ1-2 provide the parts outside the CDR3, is DGGITQSPKYLFRKEGQNVTLSCEQNLNHDAMYWYRQDPGQGLRLIYYSQIVNDFQKGDIAEGYSVSREKKESFPLTVTSAQKNPTAFYLCASSPPGTGSVYGYTFGSGTRLTVV.

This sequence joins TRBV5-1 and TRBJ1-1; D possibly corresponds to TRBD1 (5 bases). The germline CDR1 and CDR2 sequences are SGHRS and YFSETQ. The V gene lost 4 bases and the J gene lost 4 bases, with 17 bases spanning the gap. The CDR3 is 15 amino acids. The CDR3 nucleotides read TGCGCCAGCAGCCCCCAGGAGGGGTTAGGCACTGAAGCTTTCTTT. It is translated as CASSPQEGLGTEAFF.

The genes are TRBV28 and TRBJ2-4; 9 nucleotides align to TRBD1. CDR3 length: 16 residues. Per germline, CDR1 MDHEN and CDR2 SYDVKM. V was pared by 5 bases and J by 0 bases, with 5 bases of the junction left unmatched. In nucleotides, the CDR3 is TGTGCCAGCAGTCAGGACAGGGGAGTAGCCAAAAACATTCAGTACTTC. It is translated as CASSQDRGVAKNIQYF. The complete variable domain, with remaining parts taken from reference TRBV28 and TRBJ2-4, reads DVKVTQSSRYLVKRTGEKVFLECVQDMDHENMFWYRQDPGLGLRLIYFSYDVKMKEKGDIPEGYSVSREKKERFSLILESASTNQTSMYLCASSQDRGVAKNIQYFGAGTRLSVL.

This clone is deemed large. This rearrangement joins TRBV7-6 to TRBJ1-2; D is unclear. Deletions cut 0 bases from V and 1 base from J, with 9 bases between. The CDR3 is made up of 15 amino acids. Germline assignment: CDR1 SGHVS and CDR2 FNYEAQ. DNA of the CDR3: TGTGCCAGCAGCTTAGCCCCCGGGAGTAACTATGGCTACACCTTC. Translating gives CASSLAPGSNYGYTF. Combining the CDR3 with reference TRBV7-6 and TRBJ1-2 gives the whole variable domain GAGVSQSPRYKVTKRGQDVALRCDPISGHVSLYWYRQALGQGPEFLTYFNYEAQQDKSGLPNDRFSAERPEGSISTLTIQRTEQRDSAMYRCASSLAPGSNYGYTFGSGTRLTVV.

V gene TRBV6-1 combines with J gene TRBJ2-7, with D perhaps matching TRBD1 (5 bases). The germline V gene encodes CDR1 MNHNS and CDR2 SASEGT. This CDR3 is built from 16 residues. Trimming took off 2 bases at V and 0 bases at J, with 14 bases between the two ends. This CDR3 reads CASSESGGHYSYEQYF. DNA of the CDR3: TGTGCCAGCAGTGAATCGGGCGGACACTACTCCTACGAGCAGTACTTC.

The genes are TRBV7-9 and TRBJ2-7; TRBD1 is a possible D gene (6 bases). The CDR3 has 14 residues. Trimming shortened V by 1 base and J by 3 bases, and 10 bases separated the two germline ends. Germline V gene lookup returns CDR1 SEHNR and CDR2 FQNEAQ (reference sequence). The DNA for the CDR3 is TGTGCCAGCAGCTTAGGGGACACCAACTACGAGCAGTACTTC. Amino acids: CASSLGDTNYEQYF.